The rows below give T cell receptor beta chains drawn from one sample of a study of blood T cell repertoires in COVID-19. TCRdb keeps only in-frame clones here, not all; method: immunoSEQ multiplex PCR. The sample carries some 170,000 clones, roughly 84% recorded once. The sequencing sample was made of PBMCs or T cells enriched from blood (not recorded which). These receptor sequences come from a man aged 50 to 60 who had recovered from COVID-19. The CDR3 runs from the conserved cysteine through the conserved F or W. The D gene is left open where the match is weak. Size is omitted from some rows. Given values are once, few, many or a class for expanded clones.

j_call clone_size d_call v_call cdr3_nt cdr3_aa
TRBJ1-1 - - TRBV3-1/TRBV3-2 TGTGCCAGCAGCCAAGGAGCCCTGAACACTGAAGCTTTCTTT CASSQGALNTEAFF
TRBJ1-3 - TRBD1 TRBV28 TGTGCCAGCAGTTCATCCGGGACAGGGACTGGAAACACCATATATTTT CASSSSGTGTGNTIYF
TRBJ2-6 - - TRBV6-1 TGTGCCAGCAGTGAATATCAGTTTTCTGGGGCCAACGTCCTGACTTTC CASSEYQFSGANVLTF
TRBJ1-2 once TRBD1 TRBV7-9 TGTGCCAGCAGCTTAGCGGGGACAGGGGGCGCCTATGGCTACACCTTC CASSLAGTGGAYGYTF
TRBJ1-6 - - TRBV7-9 TGTGCCAGCAGCTATGCCGGGAGTTATAATTCACCCCTCCACTTT CASSYAGSYNSPLHF
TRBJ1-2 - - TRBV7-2 TGTGCCAGCAGCTTAGGCAGGGAGGGGGGCTACACCTTC CASSLGREGGYTF
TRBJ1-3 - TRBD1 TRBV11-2 TGTGCCAGCAGCCGACAGGGACAGATGAGCTCTGGAAACACCATATATTTT CASSRQGQMSSGNTIYF
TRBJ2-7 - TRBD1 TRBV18 TGTGCCAGCTCACCCGGACAGGGGGCTTCCTACGAGCAGTACTTC CASSPGQGASYEQYF
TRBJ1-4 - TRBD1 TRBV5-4 TGTGCCAGCAGCCTGCGACAGGGTGGGGGTGAAAAACTGTTTTTT CASSLRQGGGEKLFF
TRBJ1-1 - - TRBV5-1 TGCGCCAGCAGTCCCGGTATCTCTGAAGCTTTCTTT CASSPGISEAFF
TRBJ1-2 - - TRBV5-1 TGCGCCAGCAGCTTGGACGGACACGTCTATGGCTACACCTTC CASSLDGHVYGYTF
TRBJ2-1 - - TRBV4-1 TGCGCCAGCAGCCAAGGTTTAGCCGGAACGGTTTCCTACAATGAGCAGTTCTTC CASSQGLAGTVSYNEQFF
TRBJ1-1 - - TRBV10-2 TGCGCCAGCAGAACCCGGACAGCGTCTATGAACACTGAAGCTTTCTTT CASRTRTASMNTEAFF
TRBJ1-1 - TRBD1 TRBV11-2 TGTGCCAGCAGGTCATCAGGGGGCACTGAAGCTTTCTTT CASRSSGGTEAFF
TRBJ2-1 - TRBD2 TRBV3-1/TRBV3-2 TGTGCCAGTCGGGGGGGAGGTTCCTACAATGAGCAGTTCTTC CASRGGGSYNEQFF
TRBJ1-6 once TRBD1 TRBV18 TGTGCCAGCTCACGAACCGGGACAGGCGATTCACCCCTCCACTTT CASSRTGTGDSPLHF
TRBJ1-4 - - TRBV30 TGTGCCTGGAGTGGGAACCGGGGTGGGGAAAAACTGTTTTTT CAWSGNRGGEKLFF
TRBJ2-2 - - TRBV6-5 TGTGCCTGTGGGCCCCGTCCAGTGAACACCGGGGAGCTGTTTTTT CACGPRPVNTGELFF
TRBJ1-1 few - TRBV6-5 TGTGCCAGCAGAGAGATGAACACTGAAGCTTTCTTT CASREMNTEAFF
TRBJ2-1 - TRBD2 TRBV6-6 TGTGCCAGCAGTTTCAGTCGGGGGGGCCCCAATGAGCAGTTCTTC CASSFSRGGPNEQFF
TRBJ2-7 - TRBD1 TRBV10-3 TGTGCCACCGAATCCTCCGGGACAGCCTATGGCTACGAGCAGTACTTC CATESSGTAYGYEQYF
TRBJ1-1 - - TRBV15 TGTGCCACCAGCAGAGATCAGGGATTGAACACTGAAGCTTTCTTT CATSRDQGLNTEAFF
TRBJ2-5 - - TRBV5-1 TGCGCCAGCAGCTTGGGTGGGAGAAAAAAAGAGACCCAGTACTTC CASSLGGRKKETQYF
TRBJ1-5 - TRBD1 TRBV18 TGTGCCAGCTCATCCGGGACAGGGAATAGCAATCAGCCCCAGCATTTT CASSSGTGNSNQPQHF
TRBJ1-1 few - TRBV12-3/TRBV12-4 TGTGCCAGCAGTCACAGGGCCAGGGCTTTCTTT CASSHRARAFF
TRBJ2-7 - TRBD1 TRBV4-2 TGTGCCAGCCAGAAGGACAGGGGGACCTACGAGCAGTACTTC CASQKDRGTYEQYF
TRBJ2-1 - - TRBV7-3 TGTGCCAGCAGCTTAGGGGCAGGGTCTGTGATCTTC CASSLGAGSVIF
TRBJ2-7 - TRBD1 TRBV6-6 TGTGCCAGCACCCAAAGAGACAGGGGCAGGGGTGAGCAGTACTTC CASTQRDRGRGEQYF
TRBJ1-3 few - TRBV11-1 TGTGCCAGCAGCTTAAATCAAATCTCTGGAAACACCATATATTTT CASSLNQISGNTIYF
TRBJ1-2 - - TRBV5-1 TGCGCCAGCAGTTCCGGGGGGGCCCAAAACAACTATGGCTACACCTTC CASSSGGAQNNYGYTF
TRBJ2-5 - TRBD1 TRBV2 TGTGCCAGCAACGCACAGGGGGTCGGGGAGACCCAGTACTTC CASNAQGVGETQYF
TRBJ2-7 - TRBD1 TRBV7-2 TGTGCCAGCAGCTTAGTTGGGCGACAGGGGGCCCTCTACGAGCAGTACTTC CASSLVGRQGALYEQYF
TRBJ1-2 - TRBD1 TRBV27 TGTGCCAGCAGTGCCCGAAGGACAGGGGAGGATGGCTACACCTTC CASSARRTGEDGYTF
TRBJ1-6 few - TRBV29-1 TGCAGCGTTCAGCAGGACTTAAGTTCACCCCTCCACTTT CSVQQDLSSPLHF
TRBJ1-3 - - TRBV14 TGTGCCAGCAGGTCAGACTCTGGAAACACCATATATTTT CASRSDSGNTIYF
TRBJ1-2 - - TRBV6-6 TGTGCCAGCAGTTCTCTGGCTGAAGGACAGATCTATGGCTACACCTTC CASSSLAEGQIYGYTF
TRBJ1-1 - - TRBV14 TGTGCCAGCAGCCAAGATTGGGGGGGCGAAGAAGCTTTCTTT CASSQDWGGEEAFF
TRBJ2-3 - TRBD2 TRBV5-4 TGTGCCAGCAGCTTCGGAGCGGGGGGTACCGTAGATACGCAGTATTTT CASSFGAGGTVDTQYF
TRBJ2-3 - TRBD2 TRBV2 TGTGCCAGCGGGCGGGGGGGAAGCACAGATACGCAGTATTTT CASGRGGSTDTQYF